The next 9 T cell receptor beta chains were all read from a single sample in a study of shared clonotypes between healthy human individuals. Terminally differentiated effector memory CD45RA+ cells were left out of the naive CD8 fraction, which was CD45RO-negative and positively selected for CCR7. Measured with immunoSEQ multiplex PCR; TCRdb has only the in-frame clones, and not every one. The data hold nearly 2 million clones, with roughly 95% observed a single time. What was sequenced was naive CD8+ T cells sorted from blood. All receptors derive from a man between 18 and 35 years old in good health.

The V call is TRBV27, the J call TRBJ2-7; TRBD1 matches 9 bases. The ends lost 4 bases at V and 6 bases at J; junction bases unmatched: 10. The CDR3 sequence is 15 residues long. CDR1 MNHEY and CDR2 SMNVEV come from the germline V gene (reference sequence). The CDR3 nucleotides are TGTGCCAGCAGTTCCCCCGGGACAGGGCACTCCGAGCAGTACTTC. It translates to CASSSPGTGHSEQYF.

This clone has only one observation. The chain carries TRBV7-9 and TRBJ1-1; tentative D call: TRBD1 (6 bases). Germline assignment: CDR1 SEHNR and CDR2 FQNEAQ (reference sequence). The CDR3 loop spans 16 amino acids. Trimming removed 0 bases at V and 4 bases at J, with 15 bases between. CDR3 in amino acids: CASSLAGKRGSTEAFF. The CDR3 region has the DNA TGTGCCAGCAGCTTAGCCGGAAAGAGGGGGAGCACTGAAGCTTTCTTT.

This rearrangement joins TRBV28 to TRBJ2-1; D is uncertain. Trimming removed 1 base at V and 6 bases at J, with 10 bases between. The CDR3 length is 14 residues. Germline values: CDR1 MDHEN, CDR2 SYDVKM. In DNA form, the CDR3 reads TGTGCCAGCAGTTTATTCTTGGTGGGCAATGAGCAGTTCTTC. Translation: CASSLFLVGNEQFF.

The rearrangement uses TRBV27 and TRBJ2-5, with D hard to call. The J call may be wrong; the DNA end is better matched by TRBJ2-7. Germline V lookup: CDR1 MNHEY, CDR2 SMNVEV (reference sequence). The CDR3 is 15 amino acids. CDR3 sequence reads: CASSLVGPPVYEQYF. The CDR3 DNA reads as TGTGCCAGCAGTTTAGTAGGCCCTCCGGTCTACGAGCAGTACTTC.

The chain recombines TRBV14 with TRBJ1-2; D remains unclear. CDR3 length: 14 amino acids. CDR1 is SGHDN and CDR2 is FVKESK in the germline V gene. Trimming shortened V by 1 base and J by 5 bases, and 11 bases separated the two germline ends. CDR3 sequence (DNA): TGTGCCAGCAGCCAAGGGATGGCGGGTTATGGCTACACCTTC. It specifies CASSQGMAGYGYTF.

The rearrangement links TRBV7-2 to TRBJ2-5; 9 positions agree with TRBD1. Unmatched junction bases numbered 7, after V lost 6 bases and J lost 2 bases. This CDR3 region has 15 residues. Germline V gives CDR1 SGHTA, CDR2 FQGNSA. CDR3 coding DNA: TGTGCCAGCAGTTACTACAGGGGGCTTCAAGAGACCCAGTACTTC. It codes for CASSYYRGLQETQYF. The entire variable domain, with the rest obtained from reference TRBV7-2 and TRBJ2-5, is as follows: GAGVSQSPSNKVTEKGKDVELRCDPISGHTALYWYRQSLGQGLEFLIYFQGNSAPDKSGLPSDRFSAERTGGSVSTLTIQRTQQEDSAVYLCASSYYRGLQETQYFGPGTRLLVL.

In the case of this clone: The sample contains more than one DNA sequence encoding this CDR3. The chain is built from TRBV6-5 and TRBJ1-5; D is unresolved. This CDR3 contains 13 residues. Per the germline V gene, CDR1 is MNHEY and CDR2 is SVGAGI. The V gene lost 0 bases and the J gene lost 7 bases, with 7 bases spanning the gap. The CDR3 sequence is CASSYSSGQPQHF. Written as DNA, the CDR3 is TGTGCCAGCAGTTACTCGAGCGGGCAGCCCCAGCATTTT.

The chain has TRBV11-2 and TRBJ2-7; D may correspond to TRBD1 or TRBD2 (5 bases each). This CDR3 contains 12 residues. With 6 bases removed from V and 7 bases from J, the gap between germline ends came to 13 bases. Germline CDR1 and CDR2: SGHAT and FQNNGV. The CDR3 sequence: CASRRRGEEQYF. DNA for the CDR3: TGTGCCAGCAGGCGTCGGGGCGAAGAGCAGTACTTC.

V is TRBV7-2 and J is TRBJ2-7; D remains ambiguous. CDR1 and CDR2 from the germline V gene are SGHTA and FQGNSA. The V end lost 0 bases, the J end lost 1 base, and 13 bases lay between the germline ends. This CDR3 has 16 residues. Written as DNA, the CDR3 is TGTGCCAGCAGCTTAGCGCCCGACGAGCCTTCCTACGAGCAGTACTTC. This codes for CASSLAPDEPSYEQYF.